These 13 T cell receptor beta chains came from one sample sequenced in a study of T cell responses to AZD1222 COVID-19 vaccine (TCRdb year 2021). This specimen's time point label, interpreted: baseline before first vaccination. Receptors were amplified or captured by the immunoSEQ multiplex PCR assay. What TCRdb holds here is the immuneACCESS table cut down to in-frame rearrangements. Part of the clones is not present; checked against another copy, under half of the missing clones reflect an unresolved V gene, and the others are unexplained. In all, the sample holds fewer than 130,000 clones, and nearly 90% of those were seen once. About 3.3% of the sample is in the top ten clones. The input for sequencing was peripheral blood, taken on day 0 of AZD1222 vaccination. Every receptor here comes from an adult in good health.

This chain uses TRBV7-2 with TRBJ1-1; D not resolved. The germline V gene has CDR1 SGHTA and CDR2 FQGNSA. With 1 base removed from V and 1 base from J, the gap between germline ends came to 7 bases. This CDR3 is 14 amino acids long. This CDR3 is CASSLGRKNTEAFF. CDR3 nucleotide sequence: TGTGCCAGCAGCTTAGGAAGGAAGAACACTGAAGCTTTCTTT.

The J gene is TRBJ2-7, the V gene TRBV18; D gene ambiguous. V lost 5 bases to trimming and J lost 6 bases, with 17 bases between them. Looked up from germline, CDR1 is KGHSH and CDR2 is LQKENI. The CDR3 has 14 residues. The DNA of the CDR3 is TGTGCCAGCTCAGCAGGCCAGGCTCGCGGCGAGCAGTACTTC. Translation: CASSAGQARGEQYF.

The chain uses TRBV3-1 (or the pseudogene TRBV3-2) and TRBJ1-1, with 8 bases that match TRBD1. Unmatched junction bases numbered 7, after V lost 4 bases and J lost 6 bases. CDR1 is LGHDT and CDR2 is YNNKEL in the germline V gene (reference sequence). CDR3 length equals 14 residues. CDR3 loop: CASSLPGQAPEAFF. CDR3 DNA sequence: TGTGCCAGCAGCCTTCCGGGACAGGCCCCTGAAGCTTTCTTT.

This clone turned up a few times. V usage is TRBV15 and J usage is TRBJ1-3, with D tentatively TRBD1 (6 bases). Germline CDR1 and CDR2: LNHNV and YYDKDF (reference sequence). There are 16 residues in the CDR3. V was pared by 2 bases and J by 0 bases, with 11 bases between. CDR3 sequence reads: CATSRMDSNSGNTIYF. The DNA of the CDR3 is TGTGCCACCAGCAGAATGGACAGCAACTCTGGAAACACCATATATTTT.

The chain links TRBV19 to TRBJ1-1, with D possibly matching TRBD1 (6 bases). The CDR3 extends over 14 amino acids. V lost 3 bases to trimming and J lost 3 bases, with 11 bases between them. Germline V gene lookup returns CDR1 LNHDA and CDR2 SQIVND (reference sequence). The chain's CDR3 is CASSINGGHTEAFF. The CDR3 DNA follows: TGTGCCAGTAGTATCAATGGGGGGCACACTGAAGCTTTCTTT.

The chain links TRBV27 to TRBJ1-1; D is possibly TRBD1 (5 bases). There are 16 residues in the CDR3. The V gene's germline CDR1 is MNHEY and CDR2 SMNVEV (reference sequence). The germline V and J ends were trimmed by 10 bases and 0 bases, with 21 bases remaining between them. This CDR3 reads CATQHPPGRMNTEAFF. Written as DNA, the CDR3 is TGTGCCACTCAACACCCGCCGGGACGGATGAACACTGAAGCTTTCTTT.

The rearrangement joins TRBV19 to TRBJ1-2, with D uncertain. Germline CDR1 is LNHDA and CDR2 is SQIVND (reference sequence). Between the trimmed V and J ends, which lost 4 bases and 1 base, there was a span of 4 bases. The CDR3 runs to 12 residues. The CDR3 sequence is CASSRNNYGYTF. The CDR3 nucleotides are TGTGCCAGTAGTAGGAATAACTATGGCTACACCTTC.

This chain joins TRBV19 and TRBJ2-1, with D possibly TRBD2 on 6 matching bases. Looked up from germline, CDR1 is LNHDA and CDR2 is SQIVND (reference sequence). V was cut by 0 bases and J by 9 bases, with 12 bases left in between. The CDR3 length is 14 residues. In nucleotides, the CDR3 is TGTGCCAGTAGTATAGAACGCGGGAAGAGTGAGCAGTTCTTC. It encodes CASSIERGKSEQFF.

This rearrangement joins TRBV30 to TRBJ1-6; TRBD1 might be the D (6 bases). This CDR3 contains 15 residues. Trimming stripped 4 bases from V and 5 bases from J, with 15 bases between. Germline assignment: CDR1 GTSNPN and CDR2 SVGIG (reference sequence). CDR3 residues: CAWKLTGSHNSPLHF. CDR3 nucleotide sequence: TGTGCCTGGAAACTTACAGGGTCCCATAATTCACCCCTCCACTTT. Complete variable domain (other parts from reference TRBV30 and TRBJ1-6): SQTIHQWPATLVQPVGSPLSLECTVEGTSNPNLYWYRQAAGRGLQLLFYSVGIGQISSEVPQNLSASRPQDRQFILSSKKLLLSDSGFYLCAWKLTGSHNSPLHFGNGTRLTVT.

The CDR3 loop is CASSTGLAGGPDTQYF. The DNA of the CDR3 is TGTGCCAGCAGTACCGGACTAGCGGGGGGCCCAGATACGCAGTATTTT. The chain employs TRBV2 and TRBJ2-3; TRBD2 agrees at 14 bases. Unmatched junction bases numbered 5, after V lost 5 bases and J lost 4 bases. The germline V gene has CDR1 SNHLY and CDR2 FYNNEI. The CDR3 consists of 16 residues.

The V gene is TRBV5-4, the J gene TRBJ2-1; 8 positions agree with TRBD2. CDR1 is SGHNT, CDR2 YYREEE, per germline (reference sequence). Trimming removed 3 bases from V and 1 base from J; junction bases left unmatched: 6. This CDR3 comprises 16 residues. CDR3 in DNA: TGTGCCAGCAGCTCGGGGGGGAGCGGATCCTACAATGAGCAGTTCTTC. Encoded protein: CASSSGGSGSYNEQFF.

The sample holds a few counts of this clone. V and J are TRBV7-9 and TRBJ1-1, with D perhaps matching TRBD1 (5 bases). V lost 4 bases to trimming and J lost 4 bases, with 10 bases between them. The CDR3 extends over 13 amino acids. The germline CDR1 and CDR2 sequences are SEHNR and FQNEAQ (reference sequence). As DNA, the CDR3 is TGTGCCAGCAGCTGGGAGCAGGGCACTGAAGCTTTCTTT. The encoded protein is CASSWEQGTEAFF.

This clone appeared a single time. The V gene is TRBV19, the J gene TRBJ2-5; 12 bases are a match to TRBD2. Germline lookup yields CDR1 LNHDA and CDR2 SQIVND (reference sequence). The CDR3 totals 17 residues. With V trimmed by 5 bases and J by 1 base, 8 bases remained unmatched. Here the CDR3 reads CASSPRTSGTFQETQYF. The CDR3 region has the DNA TGTGCCAGTAGTCCGCGGACTAGCGGGACTTTCCAAGAGACCCAGTACTTC.